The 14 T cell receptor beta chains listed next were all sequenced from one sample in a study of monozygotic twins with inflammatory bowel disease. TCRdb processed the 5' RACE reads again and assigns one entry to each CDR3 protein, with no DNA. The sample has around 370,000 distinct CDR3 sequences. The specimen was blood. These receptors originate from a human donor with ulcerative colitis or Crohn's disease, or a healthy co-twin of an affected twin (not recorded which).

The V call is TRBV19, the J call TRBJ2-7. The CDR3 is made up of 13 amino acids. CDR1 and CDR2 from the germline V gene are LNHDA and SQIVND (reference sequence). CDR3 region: CASSIFKGYEQYF.

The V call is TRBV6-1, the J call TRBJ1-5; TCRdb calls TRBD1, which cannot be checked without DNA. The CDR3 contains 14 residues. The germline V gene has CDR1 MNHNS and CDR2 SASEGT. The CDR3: CASSDRQGAQPQHF.

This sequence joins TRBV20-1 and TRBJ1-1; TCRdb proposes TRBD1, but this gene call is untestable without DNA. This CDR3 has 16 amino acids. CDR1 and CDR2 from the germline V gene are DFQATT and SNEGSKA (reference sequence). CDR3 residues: CSARDTGVYMNTEAFF.

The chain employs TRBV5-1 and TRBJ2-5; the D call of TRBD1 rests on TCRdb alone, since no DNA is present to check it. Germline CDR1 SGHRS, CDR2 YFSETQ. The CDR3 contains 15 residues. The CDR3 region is CASSTGQPFQETQYF.

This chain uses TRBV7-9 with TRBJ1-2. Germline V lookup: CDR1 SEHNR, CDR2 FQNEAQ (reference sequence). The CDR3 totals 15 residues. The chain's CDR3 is CASSSYQVPNYGYTF.

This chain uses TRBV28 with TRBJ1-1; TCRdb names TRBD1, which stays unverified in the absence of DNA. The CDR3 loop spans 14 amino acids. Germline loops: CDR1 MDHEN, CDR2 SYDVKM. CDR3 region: CASNPGRPNTEAFF.

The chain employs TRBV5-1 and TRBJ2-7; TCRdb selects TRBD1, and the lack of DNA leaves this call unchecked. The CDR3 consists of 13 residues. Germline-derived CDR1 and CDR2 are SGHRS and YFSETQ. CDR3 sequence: CASSLGQVDEQYF.

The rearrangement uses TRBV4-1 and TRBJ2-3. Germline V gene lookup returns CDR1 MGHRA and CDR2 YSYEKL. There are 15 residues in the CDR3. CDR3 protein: CASSQDFLQQNTQYF.

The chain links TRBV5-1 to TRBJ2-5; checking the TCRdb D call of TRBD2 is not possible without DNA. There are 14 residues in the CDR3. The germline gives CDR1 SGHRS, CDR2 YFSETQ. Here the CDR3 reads CASSLWGRQETQYF.

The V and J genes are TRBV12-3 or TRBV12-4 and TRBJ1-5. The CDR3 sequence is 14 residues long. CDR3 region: CASSFSVSNQPQHF.

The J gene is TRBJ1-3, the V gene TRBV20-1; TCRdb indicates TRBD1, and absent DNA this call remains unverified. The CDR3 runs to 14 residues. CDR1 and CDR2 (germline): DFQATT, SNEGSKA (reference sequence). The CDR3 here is CSAADRDSGNTIYF.

The CDR3 loop reads CASSNSGPPYEQYF. The genes are TRBV5-6 and TRBJ2-7; the D call of TRBD1 rests on TCRdb alone, since no DNA is present to check it. The CDR3 has 14 amino acids. From germline, CDR1 is SGHDT and CDR2 YYEEEE.

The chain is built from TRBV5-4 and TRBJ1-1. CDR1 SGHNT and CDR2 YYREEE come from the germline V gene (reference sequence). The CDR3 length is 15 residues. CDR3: CASSLLAGDNTEAFF.

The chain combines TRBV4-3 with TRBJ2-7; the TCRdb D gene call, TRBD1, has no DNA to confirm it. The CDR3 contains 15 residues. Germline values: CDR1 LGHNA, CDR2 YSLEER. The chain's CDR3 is CASSLGKGPYYEQYF.